Following are 25 T cell receptor beta chains from one sample sequenced in a study of cytomegalovirus exposure and HLA in healthy donors. Primers included in the PCR were 60 Vbeta and 13 Jbeta primers. Sequenced by immunoSEQ multiplex PCR; TCRdb stores in-frame clones only, minus some. This sample has under 200,000 clones, with approximately 85% found just once. Sequenced: PBMCs. The receptor set was obtained from a man younger than 35 in good health and CMV-seropositive.

The chain links TRBV7-8 to TRBJ2-7, with 10 bases that match TRBD2. There are 15 residues in the CDR3. CDR1 is SGHVS and CDR2 is FQNEAQ in the germline V gene. V shed 1 base, J shed 3 bases, and the junction held 3 bases outside the gene matches. This CDR3 reads CASSLESGGGYEQYF. The CDR3 bases are TGTGCCAGCAGCTTAGAGAGCGGGGGGGGCTACGAGCAGTACTTC. Looking up the rest from reference TRBV7-8 and TRBJ2-7 gives the full variable domain: GAGVSQSPRYKVAKRGQDVALRCDPISGHVSLFWYQQALGQGPEFLTYFQNEAQLDKSGLPSDRFFAERPEGSVSTLKIQRTQQEDSAVYLCASSLESGGGYEQYFGPGTRLTVT.

The chain is built from TRBV14 and TRBJ2-4; the D gene is possibly TRBD2 (7 bases). Germline-derived CDR1 and CDR2 are SGHDN and FVKESK. The CDR3 extends over 14 amino acids. The V end lost 1 base, the J end lost 11 bases, and 15 bases lay between the germline ends. In nucleotides, the CDR3 is TGTGCCAGCAGCCAAGTTGACGGGGGGCGGTTTCAGTACTTC. It specifies CASSQVDGGRFQYF. Combining the CDR3 with reference TRBV14 and TRBJ2-4 gives the whole variable domain EAGVTQFPSHSVIEKGQTVTLRCDPISGHDNLYWYRRVMGKEIKFLLHFVKESKQDESGMPNNRFLAERTGGTYSTLKVQPAELEDSGVYFCASSQVDGGRFQYFGAGTRLSVL.

The chain has TRBV7-9 and TRBJ1-3, with D perhaps matching TRBD1 (5 bases). Germline V gives CDR1 SEHNR, CDR2 FQNEAQ (reference sequence). V dropped 4 bases and J dropped 7 bases, with 14 bases sitting between them. The CDR3 has 14 residues. The chain's CDR3 is CASSSGTFGNTIYF. CDR3 DNA: TGTGCCAGCAGCTCGGGGACTTTCGGGAACACCATATATTTT.

This chain links TRBV10-3 with TRBJ1-4; D is undetermined. Germline values: CDR1 ENHRY, CDR2 SYGVKD. The V gene lost 5 bases and the J gene lost 13 bases, with 26 bases spanning the gap. The CDR3 spans 16 residues. This chain's CDR3 is CAISTERAGLPSGLFF. In DNA form, the CDR3 reads TGTGCCATCAGTACAGAGAGGGCTGGCCTGCCATCAGGACTGTTTTTT.

J is TRBJ2-5 and V is TRBV18, with TRBD1 matching over 9 bases. V shed 5 bases, J shed 4 bases, and the junction held 5 bases outside the gene matches. The CDR3 has 14 residues. CDR1 and CDR2 (germline): KGHSH, LQKENI. The DNA of the CDR3 is TGTGCCAGCTCAACAAAACAGGGGGCAGAGACCCAGTACTTC. This gives the protein CASSTKQGAETQYF.

This chain's CDR3 is CASSVVAGGSQYF. The CDR3 DNA sequence: TGTGCCAGCAGCGTAGTTGCGGGGGGCTCGCAGTACTTC. The chain combines TRBV9 with TRBJ2-7; TRBD2 aligns across 8 bases. Germline V lookup: CDR1 SGDLS, CDR2 YYNGEE. Trimming took 0 bases from V and 9 from J; bases not matched to a gene: 5. The CDR3 extends over 13 amino acids.

The J gene is TRBJ2-7, the V gene TRBV21-1; TRBD1 is taken as the D call from the table, unchecked against the DNA. TRBV21-1 is recorded as a pseudogene. The CDR3 loop spans 16 amino acids. The CDR3: CASSKGARGDTYEQYF. The DNA of the CDR3 is TGTGCCAGCAGCAAAGGTGCCAGGGGGGATACCTACGAGCAGTACTTC.

The J gene is TRBJ2-3, the V gene TRBV27; 9 bases are a match to TRBD1. Germline trimming cut 6 bases from V and 3 bases from J; bases unmatched to any gene: 7. Germline assignment: CDR1 MNHEY and CDR2 SMNVEV (reference sequence). This CDR3 has 15 amino acids. CDR3 in DNA: TGTGCCAGCAGCCAGGACAGGGGAGGTACAGATACGCAGTATTTT. It encodes CASSQDRGGTDTQYF.

Only one count was recorded for this clone. The J gene is TRBJ2-5, the V gene TRBV19; D might be TRBD1 (5 bases). Germline assignment: CDR1 LNHDA and CDR2 SQIVND (reference sequence). This CDR3 region has 15 residues. Trimming pared 1 base from V and 1 base from J, leaving 10 bases between. In DNA form, the CDR3 reads TGTGCCAGTAGTATAGGCCATGGGGCCCAAGAGACCCAGTACTTC. It codes for CASSIGHGAQETQYF.

This chain joins TRBV9 and TRBJ2-5; unclear D gene. This CDR3 is built from 14 residues. The V and J ends lost 4 bases and 2 bases respectively, with 12 bases between them. Germline V gives CDR1 SGDLS, CDR2 YYNGEE. This CDR3 is CASSPRQRQETQYF. CDR3 DNA sequence: TGTGCCAGCAGCCCGCGGCAGAGACAAGAGACCCAGTACTTC. Full variable domain (outside the CDR3, taken from reference TRBV9 and TRBJ2-5): DSGVTQTPKHLITATGQRVTLRCSPRSGDLSVYWYQQSLDQGLQFLIQYYNGEERAKGNILERFSAQQFPDLHSELNLSSLELGDSALYFCASSPRQRQETQYFGPGTRLLVL.

This chain connects TRBV7-6 to TRBJ1-2, with TRBD1 matching over 7 bases. Germline assignment: CDR1 SGHVS and CDR2 FNYEAQ. The CDR3 sequence is 13 residues long. Unmatched junction bases numbered 5, after V lost 5 bases and J lost 5 bases. The CDR3 is CASSEGQSYGYTF. The CDR3 DNA reads as TGTGCCAGCAGCGAGGGACAGTCGTATGGCTACACCTTC. Using reference TRBV7-6 and TRBJ1-2 for the parts outside the CDR3, the full variable domain is GAGVSQSPRYKVTKRGQDVALRCDPISGHVSLYWYRQALGQGPEFLTYFNYEAQQDKSGLPNDRFSAERPEGSISTLTIQRTEQRDSAMYRCASSEGQSYGYTFGSGTRLTVV.

The DNA for the CDR3 is TGTGCCAGCAGCAACACTAGCGGCTACGAGCAGTACTTC. It is translated as CASSNTSGYEQYF. The chain links TRBV7-8 to TRBJ2-5, with 8 nucleotides matching TRBD2. The end of the DNA fits TRBJ2-7 better, so the J call may be wrong. The CDR3 is 13 amino acids. Germline-derived CDR1 and CDR2 are SGHVS and FQNEAQ.

This clone was detected a few times. CDR3 in amino acids: CASSAKTEAFF. DNA for the CDR3: TGTGCCAGCAGTGCTAAGACAGAAGCTTTCTTT. This chain joins TRBV6-1 and TRBJ1-1; D not resolved. V was shortened by 4 bases and J by 8 bases, with 8 bases between the two germline ends. Germline V lookup: CDR1 MNHNS, CDR2 SASEGT. The CDR3 loop spans 11 amino acids.

V usage is TRBV18 and J usage is TRBJ2-4; D is unclear. The length of the CDR3 is 13 residues. Trimming stripped 3 bases from V and 2 bases from J, with 5 bases between. Germline V gene sequence: CDR1 KGHSH, CDR2 LQKENI. The CDR3 protein is CASSPPSKNIQYF. The CDR3 nucleotides are TGTGCCAGCTCACCCCCCTCCAAAAACATTCAGTACTTC.

The V and J genes are TRBV5-6 and TRBJ1-6; 8 positions agree with TRBD1. The V segment lost 4 bases and the J segment 0 bases; nucleotides outside the gene matches: 12. The CDR3 is 19 residues long. Per germline, CDR1 SGHDT and CDR2 YYEEEE. CDR3: CASSKRTGRPPSYNSPLHF. In DNA form, the CDR3 reads TGTGCCAGCAGCAAAAGGACAGGGAGGCCACCCTCCTATAATTCACCCCTCCACTTT.

The chain joins TRBV5-5 to TRBJ1-1; weak D call: TRBD1 (6 bases). The CDR3 is 17 amino acids. V was pared by 4 bases and J by 0 bases, with 19 bases between. CDR1 SGHKS and CDR2 YYEKEE come from the germline V gene (reference sequence). This chain's CDR3 is CASSPRTALKLNTEAFF. DNA for the CDR3: TGTGCCAGCAGCCCGCGGACAGCTCTAAAGTTGAACACTGAAGCTTTCTTT.

The chain combines TRBV6-1 with TRBJ2-7; a possible D gene is TRBD2 (5 bases). V lost 0 bases and J 3 bases, leaving 15 bases between the germline ends. This CDR3 contains 16 residues. Germline CDR1 reads MNHNS; CDR2 reads SASEGT. CDR3 nucleotide sequence: TGTGCCAGCAGTGAAGCAAGCGGACGGCTCTACTACGAGCAGTACTTC. It codes for CASSEASGRLYYEQYF.

As concerns this clone: Other DNA sequences in this specimen translate into the identical CDR3. The rearrangement links TRBV5-1 to TRBJ2-7; the match to TRBD1 covers 10 bases. CDR1 and CDR2 (germline): SGHRS, YFSETQ. Trimming took 0 bases from V and 2 from J; bases not matched to a gene: 5. There are 16 residues in the CDR3. CDR3 sequence: CASSLGFGQGAYEQYF. CDR3 in DNA: TGCGCCAGCAGCTTGGGTTTTGGACAGGGGGCCTACGAGCAGTACTTC. Full variable domain (remainder filled in from reference TRBV5-1 and TRBJ2-7): KAGVTQTPRYLIKTRGQQVTLSCSPISGHRSVSWYQQTPGQGLQFLFEYFSETQRNKGNFPGRFSGRQFSNSRSEMNVSTLELGDSALYLCASSLGFGQGAYEQYFGPGTRLTVT.

The chain employs TRBV5-8 and TRBJ1-2, with TRBD1 matching over 8 bases. The germline V gene has CDR1 SGHTS and CDR2 YDEGEE. The CDR3 extends over 14 amino acids. The trim removed 1 base at V and 7 bases at J, leaving 6 bases unmatched. The CDR3 sequence is CASSLLQGAGGYTF. The CDR3 DNA sequence: TGTGCCAGCAGCTTGTTGCAGGGGGCGGGTGGCTACACCTTC.

This chain joins TRBV9 and TRBJ2-1; D might be TRBD2 (6 bases). Germline V gene lookup returns CDR1 SGDLS and CDR2 YYNGEE. This CDR3 has 16 amino acids. V was clipped by 0 bases and J by 0 bases, with 10 bases between them. The CDR3 bases are TGTGCCAGCAGCGTAGATCGCGGGGACTCCTACAATGAGCAGTTCTTC. Translating it yields CASSVDRGDSYNEQFF. Filled out from reference TRBV9 and TRBJ2-1, the complete variable domain reads DSGVTQTPKHLITATGQRVTLRCSPRSGDLSVYWYQQSLDQGLQFLIQYYNGEERAKGNILERFSAQQFPDLHSELNLSSLELGDSALYFCASSVDRGDSYNEQFFGPGTRLTVL.

The V gene is TRBV7-3, the J gene TRBJ1-1, with TRBD1 matching over 8 bases. The trim removed 5 bases at V and 1 base at J, leaving 3 bases unmatched. The CDR3 length is 14 residues. Germline loops: CDR1 SGHTA, CDR2 FQGTGA. The CDR3 bases are TGTGCCAGCAGCCCCGGACAGGGGAACACTGAAGCTTTCTTT. The encoded protein is CASSPGQGNTEAFF. The variable domain in full, completed from reference TRBV7-3 and TRBJ1-1, reads GAGVSQTPSNKVTEKGKYVELRCDPISGHTALYWYRQSLGQGPEFLIYFQGTGAADDSGLPNDRFFAVRPEGSVSTLKIQRTERGDSAVYLCASSPGQGNTEAFFGQGTRLTVV.

The chain couples TRBV7-8 to TRBJ2-7; no clear D gene. CDR3 size: 12 residues. V was trimmed by 5 bases and J by 2 bases, leaving 7 bases between them. Germline CDR1 is SGHVS and CDR2 is FQNEAQ. CDR3 amino acids: CASSRDTYEQYF. The DNA for the CDR3 is TGTGCCAGCAGCCGAGACACCTACGAGCAGTACTTC.

The V gene is TRBV11-2, the J gene TRBJ2-1, with 9 bases fitting TRBD1. CDR1 and CDR2 from the germline V gene are SGHAT and FQNNGV. The ends lost 5 bases at V and 4 bases at J; junction bases unmatched: 6. There are 15 residues in the CDR3. The CDR3 is CASSQVTGGYNEQFF. CDR3 in DNA: TGTGCCAGCAGCCAGGTGACAGGGGGATACAATGAGCAGTTCTTC.

This chain joins TRBV7-7 and TRBJ2-3; D is unclear. Germline-derived CDR1 and CDR2 are SSHAT and FNYEAQ (reference sequence). The CDR3 spans 15 residues. V dropped 1 base and J dropped 2 bases, with 10 bases sitting between them. In DNA, the CDR3 is TGTGCCAGCAGCTTAGGCGGAACGCACACAGATACGCAGTATTTT. This gives the protein CASSLGGTHTDTQYF.

This clone occurred a few times. This chain joins TRBV18 and TRBJ2-7; 7 bases are a match to TRBD1. CDR1 and CDR2 (germline): KGHSH, LQKENI. The CDR3 loop spans 15 amino acids. After removal of 4 bases from V and 4 bases from J, the junction contained 10 bases not matched to a gene. Here the CDR3 reads CASSLTTGSRYEQYF. The CDR3 nucleotides read TGTGCCAGCTCACTGACGACAGGGAGTAGATACGAGCAGTACTTC.